Listed here are 25 T cell receptor beta chains from one sample, sequenced in a study of cytomegalovirus exposure and HLA in healthy donors. A multiplex PCR was run with 60 Vbeta primers and 13 Jbeta primers. Some clones are missing from TCRdb's copy, which holds only in-frame ones; the method was immunoSEQ multiplex PCR. In the table there are about 180,000 clones, approximately 84% of which are singletons. Input material: PBMCs. These receptors all come from a girl between 10 and 17 years old in good health and CMV-seropositive.

V usage is TRBV5-1 and J usage is TRBJ2-5; TRBD1 aligns across 10 bases. This CDR3 is 14 amino acids long. V gave up 4 bases and J gave up 5 bases; unmatched junction bases: 5. Germline assignment: CDR1 SGHRS and CDR2 YFSETQ. CDR3 nucleotide sequence: TGCGCCAGCAGCGACAGGGGGCGCGGGGAGACCCAGTACTTC. Amino acid sequence: CASSDRGRGETQYF. The variable domain in full, completed from reference TRBV5-1 and TRBJ2-5, reads KAGVTQTPRYLIKTRGQQVTLSCSPISGHRSVSWYQQTPGQGLQFLFEYFSETQRNKGNFPGRFSGRQFSNSRSEMNVSTLELGDSALYLCASSDRGRGETQYFGPGTRLLVL.

The chain links TRBV5-1 to TRBJ2-1; the match to TRBD2 covers 7 bases. CDR3 length: 13 amino acids. V was clipped by 4 bases and J by 5 bases; unmatched bases: 3. CDR1 is SGHRS, CDR2 YFSETQ, per germline. This chain's CDR3 is CASSARGDNEQFF. In DNA form, the CDR3 reads TGCGCCAGCAGCGCCCGGGGGGACAATGAGCAGTTCTTC.

V is TRBV7-6 and J is TRBJ2-1; 7 bases are shared with TRBD2. V dropped 2 bases and J dropped 10; count of bases not matched to a gene: 23. Germline loops: CDR1 SGHVS, CDR2 FNYEAQ. CDR3 length equals 19 residues. The CDR3 reads CASSLQRGRDYPSGGEQFF. The CDR3 DNA reads as TGTGCCAGCAGCTTACAAAGGGGCCGGGACTACCCCAGTGGAGGCGAGCAGTTCTTC. The whole variable domain, filled in from reference TRBV7-6 and TRBJ2-1, reads GAGVSQSPRYKVTKRGQDVALRCDPISGHVSLYWYRQALGQGPEFLTYFNYEAQQDKSGLPNDRFSAERPEGSISTLTIQRTEQRDSAMYRCASSLQRGRDYPSGGEQFFGPGTRLTVL.

The V gene is TRBV2, the J gene TRBJ1-5, with D possibly matching TRBD1 (6 bases). The CDR3 is 14 residues long. V lost 10 bases and J lost 3, with 16 bases in between. Germline V CDR1 and CDR2: SNHLY, FYNNEI. CDR3 amino acids: CATGQQGINQPQHF. The CDR3 DNA is TGTGCCACCGGACAGCAGGGGATCAATCAGCCCCAGCATTTT.

The table lists this clone with a few counts. The chain recombines TRBV27 with TRBJ2-7, with 8 bases identical to TRBD2. J gave up 0 bases and V 5 bases, and 9 bases lay outside the gene matches. The CDR3 runs to 16 residues. CDR1 and CDR2 (germline): MNHEY, SMNVEV (reference sequence). CDR3 in amino acids: CASSPQAGDSSYEQYF. The CDR3, as DNA: TGTGCCAGCAGTCCGCAAGCGGGAGACAGCTCCTACGAGCAGTACTTC.

J is TRBJ2-3 and V is TRBV7-9; 9 bases fit TRBD2. CDR3 length equals 18 residues. V shed 6 bases, J shed 0 bases, and the junction held 13 bases outside the gene matches. Germline V gene sequence: CDR1 SEHNR, CDR2 FQNEAQ (reference sequence). This CDR3 reads CASRRPGLAETSTDTQYF. CDR3 coding DNA: TGTGCCAGCAGAAGACCGGGACTAGCAGAGACTAGCACAGATACGCAGTATTTT.

The chain is built from TRBV12-5 and TRBJ2-1; the D is unclear. There are 15 residues in the CDR3. Trimming cost V 0 bases and J 6 bases, with 12 bases left between them. Germline V gives CDR1 LGHNT, CDR2 FRNRAP. The CDR3 bases are TGTGCTAGTGGTTTGGTATCGGCGGCAATCAATGAGCAGTTCTTC. This gives the protein CASGLVSAAINEQFF.

This clone was counted once. The chain couples TRBV5-5 to TRBJ2-7; 7 bases agree with TRBD1. Germline lookup yields CDR1 SGHKS and CDR2 YYEKEE (reference sequence). The CDR3 loop spans 15 amino acids. Losses at the gene ends were 4 bases for V and 3 bases for J; bases not matched to a gene: 10. Here the CDR3 reads CASSPSDRTFYEQYF. The CDR3 region has the DNA TGTGCCAGCAGCCCTTCGGACAGGACCTTCTACGAGCAGTACTTC.

The rearrangement joins TRBV18 to TRBJ2-2; 9 nucleotides align to TRBD2. The germline V gene has CDR1 KGHSH and CDR2 LQKENI. Trimming cost V 3 bases and J 1 base; bases outside gene matches: 3. The length of the CDR3 is 16 residues. CDR3 sequence reads: CASSPLTSGNTGELFF. CDR3 DNA sequence: TGTGCCAGCTCACCTTTGACTAGCGGGAACACCGGGGAGCTGTTTTTT. The full variable domain, rest sourced from reference TRBV18 and TRBJ2-2, is NAGVMQNPRHLVRRRGQEARLRCSPMKGHSHVYWYRQLPEEGLKFMVYLQKENIIDESGMPKERFSAEFPKEGPSILRIQQVVRGDSAAYFCASSPLTSGNTGELFFGEGSRLTVL.

In this sample, this clone turned up a few times. The chain recombines TRBV5-1 with TRBJ2-3; 12 nucleotides match TRBD2. This CDR3 contains 19 residues. Trimming took 2 bases from V and 4 from J; bases not matched to a gene: 14. The germline CDR1 and CDR2 sequences are SGHRS and YFSETQ. The CDR3 nucleotides read TGCGCCAGCAGCTTCCCATACTTGACTAGCGGGAGACGGGCAGATACGCAGTATTTT. Translating gives CASSFPYLTSGRRADTQYF.

This sequence joins TRBV27 and TRBJ2-7; D possibly corresponds to TRBD1 (6 bases). Germline V gives CDR1 MNHEY, CDR2 SMNVEV (reference sequence). V was shortened by 6 bases and J by 3 bases, with 15 bases between the two germline ends. The CDR3 is made up of 14 amino acids. DNA of the CDR3: TGTGCCAGCAGCCCGGGCAGGGGCAACTACGAGCAGTACTTC. This codes for CASSPGRGNYEQYF.

The rearrangement joins TRBV27 to TRBJ1-1, with a weak D call TRBD1 (6 bases). The V gene's germline CDR1 is MNHEY and CDR2 SMNVEV (reference sequence). The CDR3 contains 14 residues. Trimming took 5 bases from V and 4 from J, leaving 14 bases between them. For the CDR3, the DNA is TGTGCCAGCAGTCCCCGTGGGGGCGGCACTGAAGCTTTCTTT. It yields the protein CASSPRGGGTEAFF.

CDR3 sequence reads: CASSPGWRGLLRDEQYF. DNA of the CDR3: TGTGCCAGCAGCCCCGGGTGGCGGGGCCTGTTACGTGACGAGCAGTACTTC. This chain connects TRBV9 to TRBJ2-7; tentative D call: TRBD2 (6 bases). From germline, CDR1 is SGDLS and CDR2 YYNGEE. This CDR3 comprises 17 residues. Trimming stripped 4 bases from V and 5 bases from J, with 25 bases between. Looking up the rest from reference TRBV9 and TRBJ2-7 gives the full variable domain: DSGVTQTPKHLITATGQRVTLRCSPRSGDLSVYWYQQSLDQGLQFLIQYYNGEERAKGNILERFSAQQFPDLHSELNLSSLELGDSALYFCASSPGWRGLLRDEQYFGPGTRLTVT.

V usage is TRBV6-5 and J usage is TRBJ2-7; 8 nucleotides line up with TRBD1. CDR1 is MNHEY and CDR2 is SVGAGI in the germline V gene. This CDR3 is 16 amino acids long. The J segment lost 5 bases and the V segment lost 2 bases, leaving 11 bases of the junction unmatched. Here the CDR3 DNA reads TGTGCCAGCAGTTACACACCCGGACAGGGTCTCAACGAGCAGTACTTC. Protein sequence: CASSYTPGQGLNEQYF.

The chain has TRBV28 and TRBJ2-7; the match to TRBD1 covers 8 bases. The CDR3 is made up of 15 amino acids. CDR1 MDHEN and CDR2 SYDVKM come from the germline V gene. With V trimmed by 6 bases and J by 6 bases, 13 bases remained unmatched. The CDR3 nucleotides read TGTGCCAGCAGCGTCCTCCAGGGGGCAGGCTCCGAGCAGTACTTC. The encoded protein is CASSVLQGAGSEQYF. Looking up the rest from reference TRBV28 and TRBJ2-7 gives the full variable domain: DVKVTQSSRYLVKRTGEKVFLECVQDMDHENMFWYRQDPGLGLRLIYFSYDVKMKEKGDIPEGYSVSREKKERFSLILESASTNQTSMYLCASSVLQGAGSEQYFGPGTRLTVT.

The chain joins TRBV9 to TRBJ2-7, with a weak D call TRBD2 (5 bases). V dropped 0 bases and J dropped 5 bases, with 15 bases sitting between them. This CDR3 contains 15 residues. CDR1 is SGDLS and CDR2 is YYNGEE in the germline V gene. The CDR3 nucleotides read TGTGCCAGCAGCGTAGGGCTAGCTGTGGACGACGAGCAGTACTTC. Translated, it gives CASSVGLAVDDEQYF.

V gene TRBV4-1 combines with J gene TRBJ1-5; the D gene is possibly TRBD1 (6 bases). Trimming took off 4 bases at V and 4 bases at J, with 14 bases between the two ends. Germline V gene data show CDR1 as MGHRA and CDR2 as YSYEKL. The CDR3 spans 15 residues. This chain's CDR3 is CASSPIRGRNQPQHF. CDR3 coding DNA: TGCGCCAGCAGCCCCATCAGGGGCAGGAATCAGCCCCAGCATTTT.

J is TRBJ2-7 and V is TRBV4-1; TRBD1 aligns across 7 bases. V lost 3 bases to trimming and J lost 3 bases; unmatched junction nucleotides: 14. The CDR3 runs 17 residues. Germline V CDR1 and CDR2: MGHRA, YSYEKL. In nucleotides, the CDR3 is TGCGCCAGCAGCCAGCTACCCCCGACAGGGAGCCACTACGAGCAGTACTTC. Encoded protein: CASSQLPPTGSHYEQYF.

CDR3 nucleotides: TGTGCCAGCAGCCCGAGTCGGGACAGGGGGGGCACAGATACGCAGTATTTT. Amino acid sequence: CASSPSRDRGGTDTQYF. The chain uses TRBV9 and TRBJ2-3, with 11 bases matching TRBD1. With V trimmed by 4 bases and J by 1 base, 8 bases remained unmatched. Germline values: CDR1 SGDLS, CDR2 YYNGEE. The CDR3 runs to 17 residues.

The CDR3 DNA reads as TGTGCCAGCAGCTTAGGTTACCCGAGCGAGCAGTACTTC. This encodes CASSLGYPSEQYF. The chain carries TRBV13 and TRBJ2-7; no clear D gene. Per germline, CDR1 PRHDT and CDR2 FYEKMQ (reference sequence). The ends were cut back, 0 bases at V and 6 bases at J, with 9 bases in the middle. The CDR3 totals 13 residues. Together with reference TRBV13 and TRBJ2-7, the CDR3 gives the full variable domain: AAGVIQSPRHLIKEKRETATLKCYPIPRHDTVYWYQQGPGQDPQFLISFYEKMQSDKGSIPDRFSAQQFSDYHSELNMSSLELGDSALYFCASSLGYPSEQYFGPGTRLTVT.

The chain is built from TRBV11-2 and TRBJ2-7, with TRBD1 as a possible D gene (6 bases). Looked up from germline, CDR1 is SGHAT and CDR2 is FQNNGV. Trimming cost V 3 bases and J 2 bases, with 11 bases left between them. The CDR3 has 14 residues. CDR3 sequence reads: CASSLYRETYEQYF. DNA for the CDR3: TGTGCCAGCAGCTTGTACAGGGAGACCTACGAGCAGTACTTC.

The chain carries TRBV6-1 and TRBJ1-2; 7 bases are shared with TRBD1. The germline V gene has CDR1 MNHNS and CDR2 SASEGT. V was clipped by 0 bases and J by 1 base; unmatched bases: 2. The CDR3 is 15 residues long. CDR3 in amino acids: CASSEAGQINYGYTF. The CDR3 DNA sequence: TGTGCCAGCAGTGAAGCGGGACAGATTAACTATGGCTACACCTTC.

The gene calls are TRBV10-2 and TRBJ2-7; 8 bases are a match to TRBD1. The CDR3 is made up of 14 amino acids. Germline values: CDR1 WSHSY, CDR2 SAAADI. Trimming removed 4 bases from V and 2 bases from J; junction bases left unmatched: 4. DNA of the CDR3: TGCGCCAGCAGTGCGGGGACAGGCACCTACGAGCAGTACTTC. Residues: CASSAGTGTYEQYF.

A few counts support this clone. For the CDR3, the DNA is TGCGCCAGCAGCTTAAGCGCGGACTCCTACGAGCAGTACTTC. Translating it yields CASSLSADSYEQYF. The chain employs TRBV5-1 and TRBJ2-7; no firm D call. With 2 bases removed from V and 0 bases from J, the gap between germline ends came to 9 bases. The CDR3 totals 14 residues. CDR1 SGHRS and CDR2 YFSETQ come from the germline V gene.

The chain uses TRBV7-6 and TRBJ1-3, with D hard to call. V lost 1 base and J 1 base, leaving 8 bases between the germline ends. The CDR3 is 15 residues long. Germline V gene lookup returns CDR1 SGHVS and CDR2 FNYEAQ. CDR3 coding DNA: TGTGCCAGCAGCTTAGAGCTCATTTCTGGAAACACCATATATTTT. Amino acid sequence: CASSLELISGNTIYF. Combining the CDR3 with reference TRBV7-6 and TRBJ1-3 gives the whole variable domain GAGVSQSPRYKVTKRGQDVALRCDPISGHVSLYWYRQALGQGPEFLTYFNYEAQQDKSGLPNDRFSAERPEGSISTLTIQRTEQRDSAMYRCASSLELISGNTIYFGEGSWLTVV.